This T cell receptor (beta chain) stems from a study of OX40 agonist ivuxolimab in advanced cancers. Trimming pared 3 bases from V and 8 bases from J, leaving 12 bases between. The CDR3 totals 13 residues. The germline gives CDR1 SGHNT, CDR2 YYREEE (reference sequence). Profiled with immunoSEQ multiplex PCR; TCRdb holds only in-frame clones, not every one. Of about 61,000 clones listed, approximately 86% are singletons. This chain uses TRBV5-4 with TRBJ2-4; D is tentatively TRBD1 or TRBD2 (5 bases each). This material consisted of CD4+ or CD8+ T cells sorted from blood, taken in a trial of the OX40 agonist ivuxolimab. The origin of this receptor is an adult with an advanced solid tumor such as melanoma, head and neck, liver or kidney cancer. CDR3 bases: TGTGCCAGCAGCTCAGCCGGGGCGGACATTCAGTACTTC. Protein product: CASSSAGADIQYF.